Following are 10 T cell receptor beta chains from one sample sequenced in a study of cytomegalovirus exposure and HLA in healthy donors. PCR primers comprised 60 Vbeta and 13 Jbeta primers. Measured with immunoSEQ multiplex PCR; TCRdb has only the in-frame clones, and not every one. The sample consists of 150,000 to 200,000 clones, about three quarters of them appearing once. The material sequenced was PBMCs. These receptors all come from a woman aged 40 to 50 in good health and CMV-seronegative.

In this sample, this clone turned up a few times. The chain has TRBV5-1 and TRBJ2-1; 7 positions agree with TRBD2. This CDR3 is built from 14 residues. V was pared by 4 bases and J by 8 bases, with 9 bases of the junction left unmatched. The germline V gene has CDR1 SGHRS and CDR2 YFSETQ. CDR3 region: CASSPPTGGHEQFF. CDR3 nucleotide sequence: TGCGCCAGCAGCCCTCCCACGGGAGGCCATGAGCAGTTCTTC.

DNA of the CDR3: TGTGCCAGCAGCGTAGAACTAGCGGGAGGGCTGAGGACCGGGGAGCTGTTTTTT. It encodes CASSVELAGGLRTGELFF. V gene TRBV9 combines with J gene TRBJ2-2, with 13 bases matching TRBD2. CDR3 length: 18 residues. J was trimmed by 5 bases and V by 0 bases; bases with no gene match: 7. CDR1 and CDR2 from the germline V gene are SGDLS and YYNGEE.

The chain joins TRBV7-2 to TRBJ2-3; 9 bases line up with TRBD2. Germline V gives CDR1 SGHTA, CDR2 FQGNSA. This CDR3 comprises 16 residues. Germline trimming cut 7 bases from V and 0 bases from J; bases unmatched to any gene: 8. The DNA of the CDR3 is TGTGCCAGCAACCCTAGCGGGGACCATAGCACAGATACGCAGTATTTT. Its translation is CASNPSGDHSTDTQYF.

This clone has just one count. The genes are TRBV4-3 and TRBJ1-2, with D unresolved. The germline V gene has CDR1 LGHNA and CDR2 YSLEER. CDR3 length: 15 amino acids. V was pared by 0 bases and J by 4 bases, with 12 bases between. The CDR3 DNA reads as TGCGCCAGCAGCCAAGATTCCGCTCGTAGCTATGGCTACACCTTC. This codes for CASSQDSARSYGYTF.

The CDR3 sequence is CASSFTGGVIETQYF. DNA of the CDR3: TGTGCCAGCAGCTTTACGGGGGGCGTAATAGAGACCCAGTACTTC. The rearrangement uses TRBV5-5 and TRBJ2-5; D is perhaps TRBD2 (7 bases). V lost 2 bases and J lost 4, with 15 bases in between. The CDR3 contains 15 residues. The germline gives CDR1 SGHKS, CDR2 YYEKEE (reference sequence).

This sequence joins TRBV11-3 and TRBJ2-4, with 8 bases that match TRBD2. Germline CDR1 reads SGHNT; CDR2 reads YENEEA. The V gene end was trimmed by 1 base and the J gene end by 11 bases; junction bases not matched to a gene: 7. The CDR3 runs to 14 residues. This CDR3 reads CASSLVAGGDFQYF. CDR3 bases: TGTGCCAGCAGCTTAGTTGCGGGAGGAGATTTTCAGTACTTC.

This clone appeared a few times. J is TRBJ1-2 and V is TRBV19; D gene uncertain. The CDR3 loop spans 16 amino acids. V lost 3 bases and J 8 bases, leaving 22 bases between the germline ends. CDR1 is LNHDA and CDR2 is SQIVND in the germline V gene (reference sequence). The chain's CDR3 is CASSIERRPSAKGYTF. The CDR3 nucleotides read TGTGCCAGTAGTATCGAGAGGCGGCCCTCGGCTAAGGGCTACACCTTC.

This sequence joins TRBV30 and TRBJ2-3; 8 nucleotides line up with TRBD2. CDR1 and CDR2 from the germline V gene are GTSNPN and SVGIG (reference sequence). The CDR3 totals 18 residues. The V segment lost 3 bases and the J segment 3 bases; nucleotides outside the gene matches: 17. The CDR3 spells CAWRPPGTSYYSTDTQYF. The CDR3 coding sequence is TGTGCCTGGAGACCCCCCGGGACTAGTTACTACTCTACAGATACGCAGTATTTT.

The rearrangement links TRBV7-8 to TRBJ1-1; 12 bases agree with TRBD1. V was pared by 5 bases and J by 1 base, with 11 bases of the junction left unmatched. Germline V gives CDR1 SGHVS, CDR2 FQNEAQ. The CDR3 has 18 residues. CDR3 sequence (DNA): TGTGCCAGCAGCCGAATCCGGGACAGGGGGCTATCGAACACTGAAGCTTTCTTT. This codes for CASSRIRDRGLSNTEAFF.

This clone was observed a handful of times. The V gene is TRBV6-1, the J gene TRBJ2-7; tentatively, D is TRBD1 (6 bases). CDR3 size: 13 residues. Germline-derived CDR1 and CDR2 are MNHNS and SASEGT. Trimming left V 6 bases short and J 2 bases short, with 11 bases between. The CDR3 sequence: CASSLDSTYEQYF. The CDR3 DNA is TGTGCCAGCAGCTTGGACAGTACCTACGAGCAGTACTTC.